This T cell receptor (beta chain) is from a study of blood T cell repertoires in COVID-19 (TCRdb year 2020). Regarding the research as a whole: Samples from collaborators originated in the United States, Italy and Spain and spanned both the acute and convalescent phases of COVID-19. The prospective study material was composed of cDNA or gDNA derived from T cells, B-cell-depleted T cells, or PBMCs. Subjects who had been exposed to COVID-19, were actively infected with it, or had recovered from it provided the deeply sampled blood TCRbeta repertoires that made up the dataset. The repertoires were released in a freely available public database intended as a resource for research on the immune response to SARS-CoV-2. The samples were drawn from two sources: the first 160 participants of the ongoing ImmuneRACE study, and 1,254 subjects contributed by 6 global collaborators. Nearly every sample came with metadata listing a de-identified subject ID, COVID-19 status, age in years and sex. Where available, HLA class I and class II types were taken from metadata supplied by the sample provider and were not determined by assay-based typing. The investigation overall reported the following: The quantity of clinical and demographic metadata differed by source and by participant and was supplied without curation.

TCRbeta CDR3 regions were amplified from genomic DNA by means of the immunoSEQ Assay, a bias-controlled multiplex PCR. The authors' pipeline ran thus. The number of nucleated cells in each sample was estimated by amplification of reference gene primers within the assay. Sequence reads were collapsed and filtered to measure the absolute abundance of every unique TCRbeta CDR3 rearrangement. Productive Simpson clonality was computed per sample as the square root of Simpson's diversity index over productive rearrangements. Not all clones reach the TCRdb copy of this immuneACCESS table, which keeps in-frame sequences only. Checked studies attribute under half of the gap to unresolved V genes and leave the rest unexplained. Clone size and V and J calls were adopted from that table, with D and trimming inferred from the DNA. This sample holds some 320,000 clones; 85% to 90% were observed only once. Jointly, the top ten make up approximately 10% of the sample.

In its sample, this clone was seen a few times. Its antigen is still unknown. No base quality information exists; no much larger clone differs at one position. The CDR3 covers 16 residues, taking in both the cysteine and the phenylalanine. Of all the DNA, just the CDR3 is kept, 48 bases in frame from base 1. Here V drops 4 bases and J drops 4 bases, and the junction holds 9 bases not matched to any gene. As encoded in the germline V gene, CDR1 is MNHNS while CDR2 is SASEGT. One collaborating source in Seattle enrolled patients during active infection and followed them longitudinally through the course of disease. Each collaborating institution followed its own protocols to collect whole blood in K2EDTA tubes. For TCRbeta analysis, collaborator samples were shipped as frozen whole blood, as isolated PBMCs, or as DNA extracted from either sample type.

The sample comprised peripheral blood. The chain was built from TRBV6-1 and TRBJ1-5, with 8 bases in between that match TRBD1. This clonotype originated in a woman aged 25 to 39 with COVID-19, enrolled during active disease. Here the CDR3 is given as CASSVSRTGPNQPQHF. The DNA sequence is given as TGTGCCAGCAGTGTTTCCCGGACAGGGCCAAATCAGCCCCAGCATTTT.